This T cell receptor (beta chain) was observed in a study of synovial regulatory T cells in juvenile arthritis. TCRdb keeps only in-frame clones here, not all; method: immunoSEQ multiplex PCR. The sample has about 10,000 clones, and its top ten clones hold approximately 0.35%. Germline V gene data show CDR1 as KGHSH and CDR2 as LQKENI. The CDR3 sequence is 17 residues long. The record lacks a DNA sequence. The clonotype was recovered from a donor aged 2-30 years with juvenile idiopathic arthritis. Sequencing was done on a sample of Treg cells from blood. Indicated subset: remaining (HLA-DR-negative) circulating blood Treg cells. The chain couples TRBV18 to TRBJ2-2; the D call of TRBD1 rests on TCRdb alone, since no DNA is present to check it. CDR3 sequence reads: CASSPYRTGKNTGELFF.